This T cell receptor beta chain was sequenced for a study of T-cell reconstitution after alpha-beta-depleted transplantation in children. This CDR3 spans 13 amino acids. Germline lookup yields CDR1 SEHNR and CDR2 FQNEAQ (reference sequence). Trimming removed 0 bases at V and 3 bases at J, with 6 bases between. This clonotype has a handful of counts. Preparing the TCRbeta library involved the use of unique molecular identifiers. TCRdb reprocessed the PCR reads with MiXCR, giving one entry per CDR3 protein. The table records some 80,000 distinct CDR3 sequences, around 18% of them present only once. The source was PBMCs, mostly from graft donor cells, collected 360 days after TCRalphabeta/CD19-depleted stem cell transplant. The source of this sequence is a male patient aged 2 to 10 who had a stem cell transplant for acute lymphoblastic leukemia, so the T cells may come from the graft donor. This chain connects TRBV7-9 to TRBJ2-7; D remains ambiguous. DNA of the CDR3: TGTGCCAGCAGCTTAGCTGGCGACTACGAGCAGTACTTC. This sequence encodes CASSLAGDYEQYF.